These T cell receptor beta chains were read from a single sample in a study of OX40 agonist ivuxolimab in advanced cancers. Assay used: immunoSEQ multiplex PCR; TCRdb lists only in-frame clones, some missing. The profile shows some 52,000 clones, 75% to 90% of them singletons. The sample consisted of CD4+ or CD8+ T cells sorted from blood, taken in a trial of the OX40 agonist ivuxolimab. The receptor set was obtained from an adult with an advanced solid tumor such as melanoma, head and neck, liver or kidney cancer. The CDR3 runs from the conserved cysteine through the conserved F or W. Fields, in order: D gene, clone size, J gene, V gene, CDR3 DNA, CDR3 protein. A D gene is named only where the DNA matches it firmly. Size tells how often a clone was seen (once, few, many) or the class of an expanded clone, and some rows leave it out.

D: TRBD2
size: -
J: TRBJ2-7
V: TRBV19
DNA: TGTGCCAGTAGTACCTCTAGCGGGAGCCCCTACGAGCAGTACTTC
CDR3: CASSTSSGSPYEQYF

D: -
size: few
J: TRBJ2-7
V: TRBV4-1
DNA: TGCGCCAGCAGCCAAGGGGCCCCCGCCTCTAGCCACGAGCAGTACTTC
CDR3: CASSQGAPASSHEQYF

D: -
size: -
J: TRBJ2-3
V: TRBV6-1
DNA: TGTGCCAGCAGTGAACCCCCTTACGGGGGCACAGATACGCAGTATTTT
CDR3: CASSEPPYGGTDTQYF

D: -
size: -
J: TRBJ2-3
V: TRBV18
DNA: TGTGCCAGCTCACCAGGGACTGCCGGACTCACAGATACGCAGTATTTT
CDR3: CASSPGTAGLTDTQYF

D: TRBD1
size: -
J: TRBJ1-5
V: TRBV5-5
DNA: TGTGCCAGCAGCTTCCGACCAGGACAGGGGGGAGGCCAGCCCCAGCATTTT
CDR3: CASSFRPGQGGGQPQHF

D: -
size: -
J: TRBJ1-1
V: TRBV18
DNA: TGTGCCAGCTCGCCCAACAGGGATCCTGAAGCTTTCTTT
CDR3: CASSPNRDPEAFF

D: -
size: -
J: TRBJ2-5
V: TRBV7-3
DNA: TGTGCCAGCAGCTTCGGGGTTGAGGAGACCCAGTACTTC
CDR3: CASSFGVEETQYF

D: -
size: -
J: TRBJ2-6
V: TRBV28
DNA: TGTGCCAGCAGTTTACAGGGTTCGACCTCTGGGGCCAACGTCCTGACTTTC
CDR3: CASSLQGSTSGANVLTF

D: TRBD1
size: -
J: TRBJ2-6
V: TRBV25-1
DNA: TGTGCCAGCAGCCCGCCGACAGGGGTGCCCTCTGGGGCCAACGTCCTGACTTTC
CDR3: CASSPPTGVPSGANVLTF

D: -
size: -
J: TRBJ1-4
V: TRBV2
DNA: TGTGCCAGCAAAGGGCTGACTAATGAAAAACTGTTTTTT
CDR3: CASKGLTNEKLFF

D: -
size: few
J: TRBJ1-1
V: TRBV9
DNA: TGTGCCAGCAGCGTAGATTGGAACACTGAAGCTTTCTTT
CDR3: CASSVDWNTEAFF

D: -
size: -
J: TRBJ2-2
V: TRBV5-1
DNA: TGCGCCAGCAGCCGGGACGCGGCGACCGGGGAGCTGTTTTTT
CDR3: CASSRDAATGELFF

D: TRBD1
size: few
J: TRBJ1-1
V: TRBV15
DNA: TGTGCCACCAGCAGAGAACCGGACAGGGTTGAAGCTTTCTTT
CDR3: CATSREPDRVEAFF

D: -
size: -
J: TRBJ1-1
V: TRBV21-1
DNA: -
CDR3: CASSKFGFVFWGLGAEAFF

D: -
size: -
J: TRBJ1-2
V: TRBV18
DNA: TGTGCCAGCTCACCCGGGCAATCTAACTATGGCTACACCTTC
CDR3: CASSPGQSNYGYTF

D: TRBD1
size: -
J: TRBJ1-4
V: TRBV19
DNA: TGTGCCAGTAGTACTGGGACAGGAGCTAATGAAAAACTGTTTTTT
CDR3: CASSTGTGANEKLFF

D: -
size: -
J: TRBJ2-1
V: TRBV19
DNA: TGTGCCAGTAGTATTGCTAGCGACAATGAGCAGTTCTTC
CDR3: CASSIASDNEQFF

D: -
size: once
J: TRBJ2-7
V: TRBV5-5
DNA: TGCGCCAGCAGCCAGACATCTACCTCCTACGAGCAGTACTTC
CDR3: CASSQTSTSYEQYF

D: TRBD1
size: -
J: TRBJ1-4
V: TRBV18
DNA: TGTGCCAGCTCACCAGGGACAGGTGAAGAAAAACTGTTTTTT
CDR3: CASSPGTGEEKLFF

D: TRBD1
size: -
J: TRBJ1-1
V: TRBV15
DNA: TGTGCCACCAGCGGCGGGACAGGGGCCACTGAAGCTTTCTTT
CDR3: CATSGGTGATEAFF

D: -
size: -
J: TRBJ1-6
V: TRBV6-6
DNA: TGTGCCAGCAGCCCAACACAGGCGCCACCCCTCCACTTT
CDR3: CASSPTQAPPLHF

D: TRBD1
size: -
J: TRBJ2-5
V: TRBV5-1
DNA: TGCGCCAGCAGCGACAGGGGATCTTCTGAGGAGACCCAGTACTTC
CDR3: CASSDRGSSEETQYF

D: TRBD1
size: -
J: TRBJ1-5
V: TRBV28
DNA: TGTGCCAGCAGACAGGGGCTGAGCAATCAGCCCCAGCATTTT
CDR3: CASRQGLSNQPQHF

D: -
size: -
J: TRBJ2-5
V: TRBV2
DNA: TGTGCCAGCATGGTGGGGCGGCAGACCCAGTACTTC
CDR3: CASMVGRQTQYF

D: TRBD2
size: -
J: TRBJ2-1
V: TRBV19
DNA: TGTGCCAGTAGTACCTCTAGCGGGCACACCTACAATGAGCAGTTCTTC
CDR3: CASSTSSGHTYNEQFF

D: -
size: -
J: TRBJ1-5
V: TRBV30
DNA: TGTGCCTGGAGCTCAACGGGGGGCAATCAGCCCCAGCATTTT
CDR3: CAWSSTGGNQPQHF

D: TRBD1
size: -
J: TRBJ1-2
V: TRBV18
DNA: TGTGCCAGCTCACCCTTCCCGACAGGGGGCTATGGCTACACCTTC
CDR3: CASSPFPTGGYGYTF

D: -
size: -
J: TRBJ2-5
V: TRBV27
DNA: TGTGCCAGCGCACCGAGGGGAGAGACCCAGTACTTC
CDR3: CASAPRGETQYF

D: TRBD2
size: -
J: TRBJ2-1
V: TRBV11-2
DNA: TGTGCCAGCAGCTTCTCCCGGACTAGCGGGAGTGGGGGCGAGCAGTTCTTC
CDR3: CASSFSRTSGSGGEQFF

D: TRBD1
size: -
J: TRBJ2-5
V: TRBV11-1
DNA: TGTGCCAGCAGCTTAGGATTTGAGGCAGGGGGCCAAGAGACCCAGTACTTC
CDR3: CASSLGFEAGGQETQYF

D: -
size: -
J: TRBJ2-2
V: TRBV4-3
DNA: TGCGCCAGCAGCCGAGGGGTATCGGTCCCCGGGGAGCTGTTTTTT
CDR3: CASSRGVSVPGELFF

D: -
size: few
J: TRBJ1-2
V: TRBV4-2
DNA: TGTGCCAGCAGCCCGGGCGGAGAGAACTATGGCTACACCTTC
CDR3: CASSPGGENYGYTF

D: -
size: once
J: TRBJ2-3
V: TRBV28
DNA: TGTGCCAGCAGTTTGGAGGACACCACGCCAGATACGCAGTATTTT
CDR3: CASSLEDTTPDTQYF

D: -
size: -
J: TRBJ1-4
V: TRBV18
DNA: TGTGCCAGCTCACAGGGGCCGGGGGAAAAACTGTTTTTT
CDR3: CASSQGPGEKLFF

D: TRBD2
size: -
J: TRBJ2-7
V: TRBV6-6
DNA: TGTGCCAGCAGCCTTACTAGCGGGATGTACGAGCAGTACTTC
CDR3: CASSLTSGMYEQYF

D: -
size: few
J: TRBJ1-1
V: TRBV23-1
DNA: TGCGCCAGCAGCCCCCGGCAACTTTTGAACACTGAAGCTTTCTTT
CDR3: CASSPRQLLNTEAFF

D: TRBD1
size: -
J: TRBJ1-5
V: TRBV19
DNA: TGTGCCAGTAGTATGACAAGGACAGGGGAAGGCAATCAGCCCCAGCATTTT
CDR3: CASSMTRTGEGNQPQHF

D: -
size: -
J: TRBJ2-7
V: TRBV7-2
DNA: TGTGCCAGCAGCTCCTGGACTGGGGCCTACGAGCAGTACTTC
CDR3: CASSSWTGAYEQYF

D: TRBD1
size: -
J: TRBJ2-7
V: TRBV2
DNA: TGTGCCAGCAGATTACAGGGGGCTGACTACGAGCAGTACTTC
CDR3: CASRLQGADYEQYF

D: -
size: -
J: TRBJ2-6
V: TRBV5-1
DNA: TGCGCCAGCAGCTTGAGTACAGGGCTAGCTGGGGCCAACGTCCTGACTTTC
CDR3: CASSLSTGLAGANVLTF

D: -
size: once
J: TRBJ2-3
V: TRBV28
DNA: TGTGCCAGCACCAAGGGCCGAACCGCAGATACGCAGTATTTT
CDR3: CASTKGRTADTQYF

D: -
size: once
J: TRBJ1-2
V: TRBV6-6
DNA: TGTGCCAGCAGTCACGGCAGTCTCTATGGCTACACCTTC
CDR3: CASSHGSLYGYTF

D: TRBD1
size: -
J: TRBJ2-3
V: TRBV10-3
DNA: TGTGCCATCAGTTCCCAGGGGGCGGGAGATACGCAGTATTTT
CDR3: CAISSQGAGDTQYF

D: -
size: -
J: TRBJ2-3
V: TRBV30
DNA: TGTGCCTGGAGTGTCGGCTCAACAGATACGCAGTATTTT
CDR3: CAWSVGSTDTQYF

D: -
size: few
J: TRBJ2-7
V: TRBV18
DNA: TGTGCCAGCTCCCCTAAGGGGGGAGAAAGGGAGCAGTACTTC
CDR3: CASSPKGGEREQYF

D: -
size: -
J: TRBJ2-7
V: TRBV27
DNA: TGTGCCAGCAGTTTATCGGCGGTCTACGAGCAGTACTTC
CDR3: CASSLSAVYEQYF

D: -
size: -
J: TRBJ2-1
V: TRBV28
DNA: TGTGCCAGCAGCACCCCCTCGGGTAGCTCCTACAATGAGCAGTTCTTC
CDR3: CASSTPSGSSYNEQFF

D: -
size: once
J: TRBJ2-1
V: TRBV4-1
DNA: TGCGCCAGCAGCCCCCAGGGAGGGGGCAATGAGCAGTTCTTC
CDR3: CASSPQGGGNEQFF

D: -
size: -
J: TRBJ2-7
V: TRBV6-5
DNA: TGTGCCAGCACCCGAGGGATCTACGAGCAGTACTTC
CDR3: CASTRGIYEQYF

D: -
size: few
J: TRBJ1-2
V: TRBV4-1
DNA: TGCGCCAGCAGCCAAGGGTTCAACAGGGAGGACTATGGCTACACCTTC
CDR3: CASSQGFNREDYGYTF